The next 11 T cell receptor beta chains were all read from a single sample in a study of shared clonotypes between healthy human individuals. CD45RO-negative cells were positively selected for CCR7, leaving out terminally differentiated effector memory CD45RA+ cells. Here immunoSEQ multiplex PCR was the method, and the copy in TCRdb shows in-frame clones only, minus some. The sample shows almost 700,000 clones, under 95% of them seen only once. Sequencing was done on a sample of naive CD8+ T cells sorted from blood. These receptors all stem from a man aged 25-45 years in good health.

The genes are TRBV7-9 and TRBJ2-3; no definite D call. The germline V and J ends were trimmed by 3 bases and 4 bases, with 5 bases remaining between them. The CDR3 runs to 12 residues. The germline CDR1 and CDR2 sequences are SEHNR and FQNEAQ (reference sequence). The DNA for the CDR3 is TGTGCCAGCAGCTTGGACCCAGATACGCAGTATTTT. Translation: CASSLDPDTQYF. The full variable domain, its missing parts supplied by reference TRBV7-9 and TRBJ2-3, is DTGVSQNPRHKITKRGQNVTFRCDPISEHNRLYWYRQTLGQGPEFLTYFQNEAQLEKSRLLSDRFSAERPKGSFSTLEIQRTEQGDSAMYLCASSLDPDTQYFGPGTRLTVL.

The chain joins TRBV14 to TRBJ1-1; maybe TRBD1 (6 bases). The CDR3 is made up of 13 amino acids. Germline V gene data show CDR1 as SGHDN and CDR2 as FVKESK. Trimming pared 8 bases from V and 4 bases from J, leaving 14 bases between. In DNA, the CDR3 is TGTGCCAGCGGGGACGAGGGGGGCACTGAAGCTTTCTTT. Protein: CASGDEGGTEAFF. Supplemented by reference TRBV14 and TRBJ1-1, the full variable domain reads EAGVTQFPSHSVIEKGQTVTLRCDPISGHDNLYWYRRVMGKEIKFLLHFVKESKQDESGMPNNRFLAERTGGTYSTLKVQPAELEDSGVYFCASGDEGGTEAFFGQGTRLTVV.

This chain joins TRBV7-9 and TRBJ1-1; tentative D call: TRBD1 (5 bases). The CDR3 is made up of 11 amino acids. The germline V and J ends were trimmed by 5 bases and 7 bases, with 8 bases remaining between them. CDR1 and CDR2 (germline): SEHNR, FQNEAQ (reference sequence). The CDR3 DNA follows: TGTGCCAGCAGCCCAGACAGTGAAGCTTTCTTT. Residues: CASSPDSEAFF.

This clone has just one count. The CDR3 loop reads CASSGSNEQFF. The CDR3 nucleotides are TGTGCCAGCAGTGGGTCCAATGAGCAGTTCTTC. The rearrangement joins TRBV25-1 to TRBJ2-1; D unclear. With 4 bases removed from V and 6 bases from J, the gap between germline ends came to 4 bases. Germline V gene sequence: CDR1 MGHDK, CDR2 SYGVNS. The CDR3 is made up of 11 amino acids.

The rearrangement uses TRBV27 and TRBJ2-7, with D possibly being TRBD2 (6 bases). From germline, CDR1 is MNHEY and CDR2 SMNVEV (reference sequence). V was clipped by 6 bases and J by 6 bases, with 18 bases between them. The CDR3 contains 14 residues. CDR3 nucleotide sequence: TGTGCCAGCAGCCTAGGGCTAGCGAATCGCGAGCAGTACTTC. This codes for CASSLGLANREQYF.

CDR3 residues: CASSFGDKQETQYF. The CDR3 DNA reads TGTGCCAGCAGCTTTGGGGACAAACAAGAGACCCAGTACTTC. The V and J genes are TRBV5-4 and TRBJ2-5; perhaps TRBD1 as D (6 bases). CDR1 is SGHNT, CDR2 YYREEE, per germline (reference sequence). Trimming stripped 2 bases from V and 2 bases from J, with 10 bases between. The CDR3 covers 14 residues.

DNA of the CDR3: TGTGCCAGCAGCAGTAGCGGGTACAATGAGCAGTTCTTC. This gives the protein CASSSSGYNEQFF. The V and J genes are TRBV7-9 and TRBJ2-1; TRBD2 matches at 7 bases. Germline trimming cut 5 bases from V and 4 bases from J; bases unmatched to any gene: 2. In germline, CDR1 is SEHNR, CDR2 FQNEAQ (reference sequence). This CDR3 spans 13 amino acids.

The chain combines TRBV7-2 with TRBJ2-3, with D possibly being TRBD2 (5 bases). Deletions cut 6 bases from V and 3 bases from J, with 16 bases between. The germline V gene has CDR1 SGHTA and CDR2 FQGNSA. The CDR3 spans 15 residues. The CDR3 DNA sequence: TGTGCCAGCAGTTTCCTTGGGCGGACTACAGATACGCAGTATTTT. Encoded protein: CASSFLGRTTDTQYF.

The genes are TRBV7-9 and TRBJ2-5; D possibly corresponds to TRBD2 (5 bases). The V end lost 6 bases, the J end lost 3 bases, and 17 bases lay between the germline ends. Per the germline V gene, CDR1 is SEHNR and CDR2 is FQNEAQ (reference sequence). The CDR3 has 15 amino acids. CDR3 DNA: TGTGCCAGCAGTTCGACTACGAAGGCAGAAGAGACCCAGTACTTC. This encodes CASSSTTKAEETQYF.

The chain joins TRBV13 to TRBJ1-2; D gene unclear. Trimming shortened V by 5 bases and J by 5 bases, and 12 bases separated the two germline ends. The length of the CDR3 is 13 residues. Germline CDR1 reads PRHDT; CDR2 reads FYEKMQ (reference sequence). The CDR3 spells CASSLGRIYGYTF. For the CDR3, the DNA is TGTGCCAGCAGCCTCGGGCGGATTTATGGCTACACCTTC. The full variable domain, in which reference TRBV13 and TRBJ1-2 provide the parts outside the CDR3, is AAGVIQSPRHLIKEKRETATLKCYPIPRHDTVYWYQQGPGQDPQFLISFYEKMQSDKGSIPDRFSAQQFSDYHSELNMSSLELGDSALYFCASSLGRIYGYTFGSGTRLTVV.

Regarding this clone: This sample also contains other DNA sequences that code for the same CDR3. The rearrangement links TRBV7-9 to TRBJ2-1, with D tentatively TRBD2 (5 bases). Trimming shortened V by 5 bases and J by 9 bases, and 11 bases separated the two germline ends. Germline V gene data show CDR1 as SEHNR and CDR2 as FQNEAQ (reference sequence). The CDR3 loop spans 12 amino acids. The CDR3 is CASSLGGSEQFF. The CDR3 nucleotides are TGTGCCAGCAGCCTTGGCGGGTCTGAGCAGTTCTTC. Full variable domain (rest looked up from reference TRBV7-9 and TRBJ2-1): DTGVSQNPRHKITKRGQNVTFRCDPISEHNRLYWYRQTLGQGPEFLTYFQNEAQLEKSRLLSDRFSAERPKGSFSTLEIQRTEQGDSAMYLCASSLGGSEQFFGPGTRLTVL.